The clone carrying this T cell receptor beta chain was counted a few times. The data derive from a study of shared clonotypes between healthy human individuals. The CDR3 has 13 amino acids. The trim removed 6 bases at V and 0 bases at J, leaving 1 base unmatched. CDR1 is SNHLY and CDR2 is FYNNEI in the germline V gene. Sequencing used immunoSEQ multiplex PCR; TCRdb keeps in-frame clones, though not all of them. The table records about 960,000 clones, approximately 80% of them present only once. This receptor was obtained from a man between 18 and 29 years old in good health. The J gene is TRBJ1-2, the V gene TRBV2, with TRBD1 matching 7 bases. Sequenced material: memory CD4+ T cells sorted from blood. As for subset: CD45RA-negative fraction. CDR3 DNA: TGTGCCAGCAGAGGGACAGCTAACTATGGCTACACCTTC. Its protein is CASRGTANYGYTF.